One sample yielded the 18 T cell receptor beta chains listed below, sequenced in a study of blood T cell repertoires in COVID-19. Some clones are missing from TCRdb's copy, which holds only in-frame ones; the method was immunoSEQ multiplex PCR. The sample yields over 200,000 clones, roughly 80% seen once. Material: PBMCs or T cells enriched from blood (not recorded which). These receptors came from a man between 60 and 75 years old who had recovered from COVID-19.

The rearrangement joins TRBV9 to TRBJ1-2; D perhaps matches TRBD1 (5 bases). Trimming left V 9 bases short and J 5 bases short, with 17 bases between. The CDR3 length is 13 residues. CDR1 is SGDLS and CDR2 is YYNGEE in the germline V gene. CDR3 region: CATEETRGYGYTF. CDR3 nucleotide sequence: TGTGCCACCGAGGAGACCCGGGGGTATGGCTACACCTTC.

Turning to this clone: A read error may produce the germline difference seen at one junction end. The chain joins TRBV19 to TRBJ1-5; no firm D call. The CDR3 length is 12 residues. Germline lookup yields CDR1 LNHDA and CDR2 SQIVND (reference sequence). The CDR3 DNA is TGTGCCAGTAGGGGGTCGGGGTCGATTAGGAATTTT. Translation gives CASRGSGSIRNF.

V is TRBV18 and J is TRBJ2-7, with 8 positions matching TRBD1. This CDR3 is built from 15 residues. Germline lookup yields CDR1 KGHSH and CDR2 LQKENI. With 0 bases clipped from V and 6 bases from J, the junction kept 7 bases outside the gene matches. Here the CDR3 DNA reads TGTGCCAGCTCACCACCGGACAGGGTTCCTTGCGAGCAGTACTTC. Its protein is CASSPPDRVPCEQYF.

On this clone: One end of the junction is discordant with germline, which a read error may explain. The chain recombines TRBV15 with TRBJ1-2, with D possibly being TRBD1 (5 bases). The CDR3 has 18 residues. Per the germline V gene, CDR1 is LNHNV and CDR2 is YYDKDF (reference sequence). The CDR3 DNA reads TGTGCCACCAGCAGAGAAGCTGGCAGGGTGGGGACTAACTATGGCTACACCTTT. This translates into CATSREAGRVGTNYGYTF. Drawing the rest from reference TRBV15 and TRBJ1-2, the complete variable domain is DAMVIQNPRYQVTQFGKPVTLSCSQTLNHNVMYWYQQKSSQAPKLLFHYYDKDFNNEADTPDNFQSRRPNTSFCFLDIRSPGLGDTAMYLCATSREAGRVGTNYGYTFGSGTRLTVV.

The chain carries TRBV6-5 and TRBJ2-7; D ambiguous. V dropped 8 bases and J dropped 3 bases, with 5 bases sitting between them. The CDR3 consists of 10 residues. Germline V lookup: CDR1 MNHEY, CDR2 SVGAGI. The CDR3 DNA is TGTGCCAGCTCGTTCTACGAGCAGTACTTC. Amino acid sequence: CASSFYEQYF.

The rearrangement links TRBV6-1 to TRBJ2-2; 9 positions agree with TRBD2. This CDR3 comprises 17 residues. CDR1 and CDR2 from the germline V gene are MNHNS and SASEGT. Germline trimming cut 4 bases from V and 3 bases from J; bases unmatched to any gene: 9. The DNA for the CDR3 is TGTGCCAGCAGTGGGGACGGACTAGCGACATACACCGGGGAGCTGTTTTTT. It is translated as CASSGDGLATYTGELFF.

Comments on this clone: This CDR3 is also generated by other DNA sequences in the sample. This chain connects TRBV11-1 to TRBJ2-5; D perhaps matches TRBD1 (6 bases). Per germline, CDR1 SGHAT and CDR2 FQDESV (reference sequence). Trimming took off 4 bases at V and 5 bases at J, with 14 bases between the two ends. CDR3 length: 14 amino acids. CDR3 loop: CASSYPGAGETQYF. The CDR3 DNA is TGTGCCAGCAGCTACCCAGGGGCTGGGGAGACCCAGTACTTC.

Only one count was recorded for this clone. The rearrangement uses TRBV27 and TRBJ1-5; 9 nucleotides match TRBD1. The CDR3 contains 16 residues. Trimming took 0 bases from V and 4 from J; bases not matched to a gene: 4. From germline, CDR1 is MNHEY and CDR2 SMNVEV (reference sequence). The CDR3 DNA reads TGTGCCAGCAGTTTATCAGGGACAGGGACTAATCAGCCCCAGCATTTT. Translation: CASSLSGTGTNQPQHF.

The rearrangement uses TRBV11-2 and TRBJ2-3, with 9 bases that match TRBD1. Germline V gene lookup returns CDR1 SGHAT and CDR2 FQNNGV. The CDR3 sequence is 13 residues long. V gave up 5 bases and J gave up 6 bases; unmatched junction bases: 3. CDR3 in DNA: TGTGCCAGCAGCGTGGACAGGGGCGATACGCAGTATTTT. It codes for CASSVDRGDTQYF.

CDR3 region: CASSRGQTNYGYTF. The CDR3, as DNA: TGTGCCAGCAGCCGGGGACAGACCAACTATGGCTACACCTTC. The genes are TRBV11-2 and TRBJ1-2, with 7 bases aligning to TRBD1. The CDR3 runs to 14 residues. J lost 2 bases, V lost 5 bases, and 5 bases had no gene match. Germline CDR1 reads SGHAT; CDR2 reads FQNNGV.

V usage is TRBV24-1 and J usage is TRBJ1-1, with D maybe TRBD1 (6 bases). There are 13 residues in the CDR3. CDR1 and CDR2 (germline): KGHDR, SFDVKD. Deletions cut 7 bases from V and 5 bases from J, with 13 bases between. This CDR3 reads CATRQQGWTEAFF. The CDR3 bases are TGTGCCACCAGGCAACAGGGATGGACTGAAGCTTTCTTT.

V is TRBV5-1 and J is TRBJ1-5; 10 bases agree with TRBD1. Germline trimming cut 6 bases from V and 1 base from J; bases unmatched to any gene: 10. The CDR3 spans 17 residues. CDR1 and CDR2 (germline): SGHRS, YFSETQ. The CDR3 DNA is TGCGCCAGCAACCCCTATCCGGGACAGGGGAGCAATCAGCCCCAGCATTTT. Translated: CASNPYPGQGSNQPQHF.

This clone was seen a handful of times. The chain is built from TRBV4-1 and TRBJ1-3, with no clear D. This CDR3 is 18 amino acids long. V gave up 1 base and J gave up 0 bases, with 16 bases separating them. Germline lookup yields CDR1 MGHRA and CDR2 YSYEKL. The CDR3 protein is CASSQGILRRGSGNTIYF. The CDR3 bases are TGCGCCAGCAGCCAAGGAATACTTCGGCGGGGCTCTGGAAACACCATATATTTT.

The chain combines TRBV7-9 with TRBJ2-5; D possibly corresponds to TRBD1 (6 bases). CDR1 and CDR2 from the germline V gene are SEHNR and FQNEAQ (reference sequence). With 3 bases removed from V and 3 bases from J, the gap between germline ends came to 11 bases. This CDR3 spans 14 amino acids. The CDR3 sequence is CASSFLTGKETQYF. The CDR3 DNA follows: TGTGCCAGCAGCTTTCTCACAGGGAAAGAGACCCAGTACTTC. The complete variable domain, with remaining parts taken from reference TRBV7-9 and TRBJ2-5, reads DTGVSQNPRHKITKRGQNVTFRCDPISEHNRLYWYRQTLGQGPEFLTYFQNEAQLEKSRLLSDRFSAERPKGSFSTLEIQRTEQGDSAMYLCASSFLTGKETQYFGPGTRLLVL.

This chain uses TRBV16 with TRBJ1-1; TRBD1 matches 7 bases. The junction had 5 bases not matched to a gene; V was cut back by 3 bases and J by 1 base. The germline gives CDR1 KGHSY, CDR2 FQNENV. The CDR3 loop spans 15 amino acids. Here the CDR3 DNA reads TGTGCCAGCAGCCAGTTCCGGACAGGGAACACTGAAGCTTTCTTT. Residues: CASSQFRTGNTEAFF.

V gene TRBV30 combines with J gene TRBJ1-2; 7 bases are shared with TRBD1. The CDR3 runs 12 residues. The junction had 3 bases not matched to a gene; V was cut back by 5 bases and J by 3 bases. Germline values: CDR1 GTSNPN, CDR2 SVGIG (reference sequence). CDR3 protein: CAWGQGDYGYTF. The DNA for the CDR3 is TGTGCCTGGGGGCAGGGGGACTATGGCTACACCTTC.

The rearrangement joins TRBV18 to TRBJ1-3; maybe TRBD1 (5 bases). Trimming took off 3 bases at V and 6 bases at J, with 24 bases between the two ends. Germline CDR1 KGHSH, CDR2 LQKENI. The length of the CDR3 is 18 residues. The CDR3 DNA sequence: TGTGCCAGCTCACCTCCGCTTAGTCTACCGGGACTAGCAAACACCATATATTTT. This codes for CASSPPLSLPGLANTIYF.

The chain links TRBV7-6 to TRBJ2-1; no definite D call. The CDR3 runs 15 residues. V lost 2 bases and J lost 0, with 8 bases in between. Germline V gene sequence: CDR1 SGHVS, CDR2 FNYEAQ. This CDR3 reads CASSLWSSSYNEQFF. The CDR3 coding sequence is TGTGCCAGCAGCTTATGGTCTAGCTCCTACAATGAGCAGTTCTTC.